The rows below give T cell receptor beta chains drawn from one sample of a study of Ad26.COV2.S vaccination and SARS-CoV-2 variants. The protocol was immunoSEQ multiplex PCR, while the TCRdb copy is restricted to in-frame clones and leaves out a portion. This sample yields about 420,000 clones, of which 70% to 90% are seen a single time; 3.6% belongs to the top ten. The sequencing used peripheral blood, collected in a trial of Ad26.COV2.S vaccine versus placebo. These receptors all stem from a person aged 18-65 years who received the Ad26.COV2.S COVID-19 vaccine or a placebo. Each CDR3 is given with its conserved first and last residue. D genes are given only for firm matches. Expanded clones are given a class, and other clones once, few, many or no size at all.

>TRBD1|NA|TRBJ2-7|TRBV11-2
CASSLESTGFYEQYF
TGTGCCAGCAGCTTAGAATCGACAGGGTTCTACGAGCAGTACTTC
>TRBD2|few|TRBJ2-3|TRBV6-4
CASSASGGADTQYF
TGTGCCAGCAGTGCTAGCGGGGGGGCTGATACGCAGTATTTT
>NA|NA|TRBJ2-5|TRBV29-1
CSVVGARTLGETQYF
TGCAGCGTTGTGGGGGCCCGGACCCTCGGGGAGACCCAGTACTTC
>TRBD2|NA|TRBJ2-1|TRBV3-1/TRBV3-2
CASSHTTSDEQFF
TGTGCCAGCAGCCATACGACTAGCGATGAGCAGTTCTTC
>NA|NA|TRBJ1-1|TRBV3-1/TRBV3-2
CASSQAGEPEAFF
TGTGCCAGCAGCCAAGCCGGCGAACCTGAAGCTTTCTTT
>NA|NA|TRBJ1-2|TRBV13
CASSLVGDGYTF
TGTGCCAGCAGCTTAGTAGGGGACGGCTACACCTTC
>NA|few|TRBJ1-2|TRBV4-3
CASSQGRTLGYGYTF
TGCGCCAGCAGCCAAGGACGGACACTTGGATATGGCTACACCTTC
>NA|NA|TRBJ2-2|TRBV10-1
CASSDIRSATGELFF
TGCGCCAGCAGTGATATCAGGTCCGCCACCGGGGAGCTGTTTTTT
>TRBD1|few|TRBJ1-5|TRBV4-3
CASSQVYDRGEQPQHF
TGCGCCAGCAGCCAAGTCTATGACAGGGGCGAACAGCCCCAGCATTTT
>NA|NA|TRBJ2-7|TRBV10-3
CAIRPDGTSYEQYF
TGTGCCATCAGACCGGACGGGACCTCCTACGAGCAGTACTTC
>NA|NA|TRBJ2-5|TRBV28
CASSSRGQETQYF
TGTGCCAGCAGTTCCAGGGGACAAGAGACCCAGTACTTC
>TRBD2|NA|TRBJ2-1|TRBV28
CASSPSGGSYNEQFF
TGTGCCAGCAGTCCGTCGGGGGGCTCCTACAATGAGCAGTTCTTC
>TRBD2|NA|TRBJ2-3|TRBV18
CASSPLQGLAGGSTDTQYF
TGTGCCAGCTCACCTCTACAGGGACTAGCGGGGGGGAGCACAGATACGCAGTATTTT
>NA|once|TRBJ1-4|TRBV5-1
CASSLGGGTNEKLFF
TGCGCCAGCAGCTTAGGCGGAGGGACTAATGAAAAACTGTTTTTT
>NA|NA|TRBJ2-5|TRBV2
CASSTGGPQETQYF
TGTGCCAGCAGTACCGGGGGGCCTCAAGAGACCCAGTACTTC
>NA|NA|TRBJ1-5|TRBV5-8
CASSYRSNQPQHF
TGTGCCAGCAGCTACAGATCCAATCAGCCCCAGCATTTT
>TRBD2|NA|TRBJ2-1|TRBV7-3
CASSPQAGGPFNEQFF
TGTGCCAGCAGCCCTCAAGCGGGGGGGCCTTTCAATGAGCAGTTCTTC
>TRBD2|NA|TRBJ2-3|TRBV7-8
CASSAIAGAGTDTQYF
TGTGCCAGCAGCGCAATAGCGGGGGCGGGGACAGATACGCAGTATTTT
>TRBD1|NA|TRBJ2-7|TRBV28
CASRLGQGEQYF
TGTGCCAGCAGACTCGGACAGGGCGAGCAGTACTTC
>NA|NA|TRBJ2-1|TRBV6-5
CASRPGQGGGNEQFF
TGTGCCAGCAGACCCGGACAGGGAGGGGGTAATGAGCAGTTCTTC
>TRBD2|NA|TRBJ2-7|TRBV27
CASSLAGGFEQYF
TGTGCCAGCAGTTTAGCGGGGGGGTTCGAGCAGTACTTC
>NA|NA|TRBJ1-4|TRBV30
CAWSSASEKLFF
TGTGCCTGGAGTTCAGCGAGTGAAAAACTGTTTTTT